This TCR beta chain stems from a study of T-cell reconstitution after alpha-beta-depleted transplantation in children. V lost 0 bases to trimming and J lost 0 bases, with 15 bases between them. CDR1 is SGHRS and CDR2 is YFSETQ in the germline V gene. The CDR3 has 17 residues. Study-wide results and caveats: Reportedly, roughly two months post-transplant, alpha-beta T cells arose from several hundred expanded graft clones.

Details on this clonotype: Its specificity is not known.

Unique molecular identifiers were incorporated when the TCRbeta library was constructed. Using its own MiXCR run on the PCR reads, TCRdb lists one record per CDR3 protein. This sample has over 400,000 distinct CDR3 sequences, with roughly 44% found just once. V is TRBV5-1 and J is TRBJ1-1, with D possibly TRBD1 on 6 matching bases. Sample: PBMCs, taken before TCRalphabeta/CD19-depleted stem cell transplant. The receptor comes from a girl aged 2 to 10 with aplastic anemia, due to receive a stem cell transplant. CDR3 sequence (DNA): TGCGCCAGCAGCTTGGCCATTACAGGGCTATTGAACACTGAAGCTTTCTTT. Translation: CASSLAITGLLNTEAFF.